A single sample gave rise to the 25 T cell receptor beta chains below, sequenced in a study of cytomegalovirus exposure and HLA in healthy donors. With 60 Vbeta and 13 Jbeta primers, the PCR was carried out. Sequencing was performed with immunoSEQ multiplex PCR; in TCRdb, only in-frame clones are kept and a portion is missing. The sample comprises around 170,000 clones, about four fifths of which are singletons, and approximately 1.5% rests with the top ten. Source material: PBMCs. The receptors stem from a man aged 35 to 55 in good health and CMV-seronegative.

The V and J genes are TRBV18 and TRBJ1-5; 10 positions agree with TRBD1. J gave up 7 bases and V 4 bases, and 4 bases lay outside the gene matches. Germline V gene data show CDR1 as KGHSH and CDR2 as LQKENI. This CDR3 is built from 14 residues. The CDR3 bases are TGTGCCAGCTCACAGACAGGGGGCCAACAGCCCCAGCATTTT. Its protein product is CASSQTGGQQPQHF.

Written as DNA, the CDR3 is TGTGCCAGCAGTTCTTTGAGGGGCTACACCTTC. This codes for CASSSLRGYTF. V gene TRBV6-5 combines with J gene TRBJ1-2; D is unclear. The germline CDR1 and CDR2 sequences are MNHEY and SVGAGI. This CDR3 spans 11 amino acids. V was trimmed by 4 bases and J by 8 bases, leaving 8 bases between them.

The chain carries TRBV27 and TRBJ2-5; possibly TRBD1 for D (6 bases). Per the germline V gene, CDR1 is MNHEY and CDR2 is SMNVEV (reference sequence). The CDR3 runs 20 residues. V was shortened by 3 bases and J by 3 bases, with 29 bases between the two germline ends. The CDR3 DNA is TGTGCCAGCAGTTTCTCCTTCGGTAGGGATGGGGGCCCAAGGAAAGAGACCCAGTACTTC. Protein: CASSFSFGRDGGPRKETQYF.

CDR3 in amino acids: CASTPAGGTNSPLHF. The CDR3, as DNA: TGTGCCAGCACCCCAGCGGGCGGTACTAATTCACCCCTCCACTTT. The chain employs TRBV27 and TRBJ1-6; D not certain. Trimming pared 7 bases from V and 6 bases from J, leaving 16 bases between. The CDR3 covers 15 residues. The germline V gene has CDR1 MNHEY and CDR2 SMNVEV (reference sequence).

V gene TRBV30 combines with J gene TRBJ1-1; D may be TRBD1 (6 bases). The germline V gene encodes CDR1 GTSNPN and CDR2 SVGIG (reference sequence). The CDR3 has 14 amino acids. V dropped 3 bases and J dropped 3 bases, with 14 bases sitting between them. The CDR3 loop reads CAWSIQGKHTEAFF. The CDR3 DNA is TGTGCCTGGAGCATCCAGGGGAAGCACACTGAAGCTTTCTTT. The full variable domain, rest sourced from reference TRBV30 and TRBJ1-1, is SQTIHQWPATLVQPVGSPLSLECTVEGTSNPNLYWYRQAAGRGLQLLFYSVGIGQISSEVPQNLSASRPQDRQFILSSKKLLLSDSGFYLCAWSIQGKHTEAFFGQGTRLTVV.

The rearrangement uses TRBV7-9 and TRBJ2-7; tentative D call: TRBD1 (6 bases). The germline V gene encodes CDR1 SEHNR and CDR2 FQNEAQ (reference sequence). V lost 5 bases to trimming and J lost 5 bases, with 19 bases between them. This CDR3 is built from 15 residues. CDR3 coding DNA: TGTGCCAGCAGCCCGCGGAACAGGGTTGGGAACGAGCAGTACTTC. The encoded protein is CASSPRNRVGNEQYF. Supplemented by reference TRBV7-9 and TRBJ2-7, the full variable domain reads DTGVSQNPRHKITKRGQNVTFRCDPISEHNRLYWYRQTLGQGPEFLTYFQNEAQLEKSRLLSDRFSAERPKGSFSTLEIQRTEQGDSAMYLCASSPRNRVGNEQYFGPGTRLTVT.

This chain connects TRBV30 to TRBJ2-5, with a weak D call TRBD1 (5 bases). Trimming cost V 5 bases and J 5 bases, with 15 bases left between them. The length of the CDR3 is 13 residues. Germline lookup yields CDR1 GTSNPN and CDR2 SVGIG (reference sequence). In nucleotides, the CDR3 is TGTGCCTGGGAAGGGGTCGTCGGCGAGACCCAGTACTTC. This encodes CAWEGVVGETQYF.

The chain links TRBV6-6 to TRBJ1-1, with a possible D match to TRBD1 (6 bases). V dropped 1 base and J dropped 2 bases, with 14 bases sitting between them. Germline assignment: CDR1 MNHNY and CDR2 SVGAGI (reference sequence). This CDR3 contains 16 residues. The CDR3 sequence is CASSYYLDRPNTEAFF. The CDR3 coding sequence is TGTGCCAGCAGTTACTATTTAGACAGGCCCAACACTGAAGCTTTCTTT.

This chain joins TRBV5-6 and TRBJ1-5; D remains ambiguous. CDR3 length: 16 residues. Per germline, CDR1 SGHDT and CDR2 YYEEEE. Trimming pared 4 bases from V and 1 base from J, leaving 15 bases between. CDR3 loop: CASSQNGRGSNQPQHF. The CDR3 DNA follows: TGTGCCAGCAGCCAGAACGGACGAGGGAGCAATCAGCCCCAGCATTTT.

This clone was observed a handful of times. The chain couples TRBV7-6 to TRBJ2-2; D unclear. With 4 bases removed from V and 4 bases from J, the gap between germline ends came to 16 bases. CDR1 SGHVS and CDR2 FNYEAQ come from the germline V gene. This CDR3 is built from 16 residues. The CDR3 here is CASSSAVARSTGELFF. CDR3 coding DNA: TGTGCCAGCAGCTCGGCCGTAGCTCGGTCCACCGGGGAGCTGTTTTTT.

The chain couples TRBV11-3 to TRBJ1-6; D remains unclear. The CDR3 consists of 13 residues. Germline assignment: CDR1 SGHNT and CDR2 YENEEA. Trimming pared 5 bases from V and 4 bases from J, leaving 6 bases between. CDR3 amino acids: CASSHIYNSPLHF. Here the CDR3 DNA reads TGTGCCAGCAGCCACATATATAATTCACCCCTCCACTTT. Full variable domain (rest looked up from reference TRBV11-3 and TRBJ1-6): EAGVVQSPRYKIIEKKQPVAFWCNPISGHNTLYWYLQNLGQGPELLIRYENEEAVDDSQLPKDRFSAERLKGVDSTLKIQPAELGDSAVYLCASSHIYNSPLHFGNGTRLTVT.

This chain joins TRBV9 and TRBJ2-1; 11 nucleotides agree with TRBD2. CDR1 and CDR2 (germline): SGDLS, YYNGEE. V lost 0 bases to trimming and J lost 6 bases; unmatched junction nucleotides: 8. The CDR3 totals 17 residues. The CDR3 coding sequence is TGTGCCAGCAGCGTAGGTCTAGCGGGGGGCAGGGGCAATGAGCAGTTCTTC. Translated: CASSVGLAGGRGNEQFF.

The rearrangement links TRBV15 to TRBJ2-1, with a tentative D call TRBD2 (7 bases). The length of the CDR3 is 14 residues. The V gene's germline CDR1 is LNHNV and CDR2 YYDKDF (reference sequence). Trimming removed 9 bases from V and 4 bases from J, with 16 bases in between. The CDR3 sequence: CATGRGGAYNEQFF. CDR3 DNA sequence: TGTGCCACGGGAAGGGGGGGGGCATACAATGAGCAGTTCTTC.

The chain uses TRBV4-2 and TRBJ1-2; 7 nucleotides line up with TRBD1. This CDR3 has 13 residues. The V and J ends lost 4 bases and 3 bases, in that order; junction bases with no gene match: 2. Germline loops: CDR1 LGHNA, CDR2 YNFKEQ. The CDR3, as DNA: TGTGCCAGCAGCCGAACAGGGGACTATGGCTACACCTTC. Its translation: CASSRTGDYGYTF.

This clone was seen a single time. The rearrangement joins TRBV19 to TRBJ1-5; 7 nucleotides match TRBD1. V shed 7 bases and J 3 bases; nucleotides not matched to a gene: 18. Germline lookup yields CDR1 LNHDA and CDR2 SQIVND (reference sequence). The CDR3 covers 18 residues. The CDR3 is CASKIGYATGQINQPQHF. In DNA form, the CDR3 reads TGTGCCAGTAAAATTGGATATGCGACAGGGCAGATCAATCAGCCCCAGCATTTT.

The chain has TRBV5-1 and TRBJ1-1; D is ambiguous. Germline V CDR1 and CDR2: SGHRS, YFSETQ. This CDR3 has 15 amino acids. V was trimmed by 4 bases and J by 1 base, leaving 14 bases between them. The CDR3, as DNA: TGCGCCAGCAGCCCACCGGGAGTAGGGAACACTGAAGCTTTCTTT. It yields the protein CASSPPGVGNTEAFF.

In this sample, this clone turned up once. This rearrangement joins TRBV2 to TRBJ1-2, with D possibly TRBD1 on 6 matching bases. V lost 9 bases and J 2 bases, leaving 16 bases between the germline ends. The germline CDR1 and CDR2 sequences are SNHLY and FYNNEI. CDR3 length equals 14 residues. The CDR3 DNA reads TGTGCCAGTATGGCGGCAGGGGCCAACTATGGCTACACCTTC. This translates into CASMAAGANYGYTF.

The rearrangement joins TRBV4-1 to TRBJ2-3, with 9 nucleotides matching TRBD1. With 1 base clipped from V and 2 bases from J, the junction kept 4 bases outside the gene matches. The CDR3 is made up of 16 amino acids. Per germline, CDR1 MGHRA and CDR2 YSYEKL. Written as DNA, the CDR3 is TGCGCCAGCAGCCAAGCACAGGGGGCCTTCACAGATACGCAGTATTTT. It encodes CASSQAQGAFTDTQYF.

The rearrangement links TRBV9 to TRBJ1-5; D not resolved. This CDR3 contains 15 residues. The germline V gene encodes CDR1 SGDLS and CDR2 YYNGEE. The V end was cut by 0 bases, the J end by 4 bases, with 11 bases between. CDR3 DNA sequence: TGTGCCAGCAGCGTAGGGCCAGAAAGAAATCAGCCCCAGCATTTT. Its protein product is CASSVGPERNQPQHF.

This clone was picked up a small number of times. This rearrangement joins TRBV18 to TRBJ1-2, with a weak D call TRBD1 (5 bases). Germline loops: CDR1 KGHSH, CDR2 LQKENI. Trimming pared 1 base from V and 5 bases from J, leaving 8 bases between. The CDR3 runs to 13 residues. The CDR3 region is CASSPLGAYGYTF. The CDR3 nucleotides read TGTGCCAGCTCACCACTAGGGGCTTATGGCTACACCTTC.

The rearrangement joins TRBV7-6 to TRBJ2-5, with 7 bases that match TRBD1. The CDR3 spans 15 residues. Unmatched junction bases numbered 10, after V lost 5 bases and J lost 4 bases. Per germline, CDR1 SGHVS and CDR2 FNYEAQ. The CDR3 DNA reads TGTGCCAGCAGCCCCCAAGGGGGCAGGGGAGAGACCCAGTACTTC. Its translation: CASSPQGGRGETQYF.

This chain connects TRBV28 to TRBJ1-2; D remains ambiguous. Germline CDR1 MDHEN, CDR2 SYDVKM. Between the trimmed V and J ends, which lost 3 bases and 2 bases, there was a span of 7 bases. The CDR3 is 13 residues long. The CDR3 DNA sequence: TGTGCCAGCAGTTTCGGACTGAACTATGGCTACACCTTC. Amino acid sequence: CASSFGLNYGYTF.

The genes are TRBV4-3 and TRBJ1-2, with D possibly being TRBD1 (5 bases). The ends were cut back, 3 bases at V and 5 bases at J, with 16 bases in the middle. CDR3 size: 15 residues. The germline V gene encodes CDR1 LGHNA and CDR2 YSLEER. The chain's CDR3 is CASSQEGRTLYGYTF. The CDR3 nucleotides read TGCGCCAGCAGCCAGGAAGGACGGACACTATATGGCTACACCTTC.

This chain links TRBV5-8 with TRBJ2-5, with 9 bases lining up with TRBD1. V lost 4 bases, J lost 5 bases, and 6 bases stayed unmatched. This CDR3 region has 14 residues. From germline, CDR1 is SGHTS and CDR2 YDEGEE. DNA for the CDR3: TGTGCCAGCAGCCGACAGGGGGGTGGTGAGACCCAGTACTTC. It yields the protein CASSRQGGGETQYF. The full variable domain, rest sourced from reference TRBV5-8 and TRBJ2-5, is EAGVTQSPTHLIKTRGQQATLRCSPISGHTSVYWYQQALGLGLQFLLWYDEGEERNRGNFPPRFSGRQFPNYSSELNVNALELEDSALYLCASSRQGGGETQYFGPGTRLLVL.

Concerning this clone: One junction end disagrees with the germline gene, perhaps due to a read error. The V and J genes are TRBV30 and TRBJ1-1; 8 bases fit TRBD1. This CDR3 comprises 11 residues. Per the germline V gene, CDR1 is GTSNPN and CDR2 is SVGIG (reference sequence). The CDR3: CAWSVRQGASF. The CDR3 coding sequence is TGTGCCTGGAGTGTACGTCAGGGGGCTTCCTTT.